This T cell receptor beta chain was identified during a study of shared clonotypes between healthy human individuals. CD45RO negativity and positive selection for CCR7 defined naive CD8 cells, a population that excluded terminally differentiated effector memory CD45RA+ cells. Per germline, CDR1 MNHEY and CDR2 SMNVEV (reference sequence). This CDR3 region has 16 residues. Germline trimming cut 3 bases from V and 7 bases from J; bases unmatched to any gene: 7. The assay was immunoSEQ multiplex PCR, and TCRdb's table has in-frame clones only and misses some. The sample yields around 2,000,000 clones, about 95% seen once.

The sequence came from a man aged 18 to 30 in good health. The source material was naive CD8+ T cells sorted from blood. The V gene is TRBV27, the J gene TRBJ1-5; 12 bases align to TRBD1. DNA for the CDR3: TGTGCCAGCAGTTTCCTGGGACAGGGGGCTAGACAGCCCCAGCATTTT. Translated: CASSFLGQGARQPQHF.